This TCR beta chain originates from a study of T cell responses to AZD1222 COVID-19 vaccine. Study findings and constraints: Dominant at 160-218 and 743-854, vaccine-associated CD4 TCRs also spanned spike.

Trimming took 4 bases from V and 7 from J, leaving 4 bases between them. Germline CDR1 reads LNHDA; CDR2 reads SQIVND (reference sequence). The CDR3 contains 10 residues. This clone was seen a single time. Antigen: not known. Generated by immunoSEQ multiplex PCR, the TCRdb table keeps only in-frame clones and is missing some. The sample lists over 130,000 clones; roughly 92% were seen once. V usage is TRBV19 and J usage is TRBJ1-2, with D hard to call. The starting material was peripheral blood, obtained on day 0 of AZD1222 vaccination. The origin of this receptor is an adult in good health. This CDR3 reads CASSRAGYTF. The CDR3 nucleotides read TGTGCCAGTAGTAGGGCTGGCTACACCTTC.